This T cell receptor beta chain was observed in a study of cytomegalovirus exposure and HLA in healthy donors. Note on this clone: The antigen is unknown.

Study-level points and caveats: Earlier analysis yielded a pattern in which most TCR beta V segments were productive about 87% or about 30% of the time. TCR beta sequences reportedly predicted most subjects' HLA-A and HLA-B alleles accurately. A few chains tied to CMV proved CMV antigen-specific in vitro.

Amplification used 60 Vbeta primers and 13 Jbeta primers. The assay was immunoSEQ multiplex PCR, and TCRdb's table has in-frame clones only and misses some. The top ten hold 0.75% to 0.95% of the sample, which has some 130,000 clones, around 77% seen once. The TCR was taken from a woman between 55 and 75 years old in good health and CMV-seronegative. The sequenced sample was PBMCs.

The CDR3 coding sequence is TGCGCCAGCAGCCCCAGGACTAGCGCCCTCGCGAACACCGGGGAGCTGTTTTTT. Protein product: CASSPRTSALANTGELFF. The rearrangement joins TRBV5-1 to TRBJ2-2, with 9 bases lining up with TRBD2. The CDR3 loop spans 18 amino acids. The germline V gene has CDR1 SGHRS and CDR2 YFSETQ. J lost 0 bases, V lost 4 bases, and 10 bases had no gene match.